These 29 T cell receptor beta chains were sequenced from one sample in a study of blood T cells in healthy people across ages. Primed by a sample-barcoded 5' primer and a J-beta primer mix, a second PCR proceeded for about 6 to 11 cycles. In TCRdb, the 5' RACE reads were re-called with MiXCR into one record per CDR3 protein. The data contain roughly 1.7 million distinct CDR3 sequences, roughly 32% of them singletons. Source material: blood. These receptors were obtained from a woman aged 25 to 45 in good health.

This clonotype was seen a few times. The rearrangement joins TRBV20-1 to TRBJ1-5; possibly TRBD1 for D (5 bases). Germline V CDR1 and CDR2: DFQATT, SNEGSKA (reference sequence). V was trimmed by 0 bases and J by 1 base, leaving 10 bases between them. CDR3 length: 15 amino acids. Written as DNA, the CDR3 is TGCAGTGCTAGAGATGCCCGGGACAGCAATCAGCCCCAGCATTTT. As protein: CSARDARDSNQPQHF.

This clonotype was seen only a few times. V usage is TRBV6-1 and J usage is TRBJ2-1; tentative D call: TRBD2 (6 bases). Trimming shortened V by 8 bases and J by 0 bases, and 8 bases separated the two germline ends. CDR3 length: 13 amino acids. Germline CDR1 MNHNS, CDR2 SASEGT. CDR3 sequence: CASWRVSYNEQFF. The CDR3 DNA sequence: TGTGCCAGCTGGAGGGTCTCCTACAATGAGCAGTTCTTC.

J is TRBJ1-1 and V is TRBV4-1; TRBD1 agrees at 8 bases. With 2 bases clipped from V and 0 bases from J, the junction kept 8 bases outside the gene matches. Germline CDR1 MGHRA, CDR2 YSYEKL. The CDR3 covers 17 residues. CDR3 in amino acids: CASSQQLTGGLNTEAFF. CDR3 DNA sequence: TGCGCCAGCAGCCAACAATTAACAGGGGGACTGAACACTGAAGCTTTCTTT.

The gene calls are TRBV12-3 or TRBV12-4 and TRBJ2-7; D is undetermined. The CDR3 sequence is 12 residues long. Deletions cut 4 bases from V and 6 bases from J, with 10 bases between. The CDR3 DNA sequence: TGTGCCAGCAGTTCCCCCGGGCCCGAGCAGTACTTC. It codes for CASSSPGPEQYF.

This clonotype was counted a few times. V is TRBV24-1 and J is TRBJ2-3; 10 nucleotides align to TRBD2. The CDR3 spans 16 residues. Trimming at V came to 2 bases and at J to 1 base, leaving 2 bases not matched to a gene. Germline assignment: CDR1 KGHDR and CDR2 SFDVKD. The chain's CDR3 is CATSDYLAGGTDTQYF. CDR3 nucleotides: TGTGCCACCAGTGATTACCTAGCGGGAGGCACAGATACGCAGTATTTT.

In the case of this clonotype: The junction and the germline gene differ at one end; a read error may be behind it. The chain uses TRBV12-3 or TRBV12-4 and TRBJ2-3, with TRBD2 identical over 9 bases. The CDR3 runs 15 residues. CDR3: CASSPNSGGTDAQYF. The CDR3 DNA is TGTGCCAGCAGTCCTAATAGCGGGGGCACAGATGCGCAGTATTTT.

This sequence joins TRBV5-1 and TRBJ1-1; D is uncertain. V was cut by 1 base and J by 0 bases, with 10 bases left in between. Germline V gives CDR1 SGHRS, CDR2 YFSETQ. The CDR3 consists of 15 residues. This CDR3 reads CASSLSGLLNTEAFF. For the CDR3, the DNA is TGCGCCAGCAGCTTGTCTGGGCTCCTGAACACTGAAGCTTTCTTT.

CDR3 residues: CASSPEVSGRAGDTQYF. The CDR3 nucleotides are TGTGCCAGCAGTCCCGAAGTGAGCGGGAGGGCTGGAGATACGCAGTATTTT. The chain uses TRBV12-3 or TRBV12-4 and TRBJ2-3, with TRBD2 identical over 10 bases. This CDR3 contains 17 residues. Trimming cost V 5 bases and J 5 bases; bases outside gene matches: 13.

This clonotype was counted ten times or more. The chain carries TRBV12-3 or TRBV12-4 and TRBJ2-7; no reliable D call. Trimming pared 3 bases from V and 1 base from J, leaving 7 bases between. The CDR3 totals 13 residues. CDR3: CASSLPRSYEQYF. CDR3 bases: TGTGCCAGCAGTTTGCCCAGATCCTACGAGCAGTACTTC.

To note about this clonotype: Possible read error: a much larger clone is one base away. The chain carries TRBV29-1 and TRBJ2-3; D is unresolved. The CDR3 has 13 residues. Germline V gives CDR1 SQVTM, CDR2 ANQGSEA. Here the CDR3 reads CGVEKGITDTQYF. CDR3 DNA sequence: TGCGGCGTTGAAAAAGGGATCACAGATACGCAGTATTTT.

The chain employs TRBV4-1 and TRBJ1-2; D is uncertain. Between the trimmed V and J ends, which lost 4 bases and 0 bases, there was a span of 15 bases. Germline V gene lookup returns CDR1 MGHRA and CDR2 YSYEKL. This CDR3 comprises 16 residues. The CDR3 reads CASSPLKEAANYGYTF. The DNA for the CDR3 is TGCGCCAGCAGCCCCTTAAAGGAGGCAGCTAACTATGGCTACACCTTC.

The rearrangement joins TRBV7-9 to TRBJ1-1; D not certain. V lost 2 bases, J lost 6 bases, and 22 bases lay in between. Germline assignment: CDR1 SEHNR and CDR2 FQNEAQ (reference sequence). The CDR3 contains 17 residues. Written as DNA, the CDR3 is TGTGCCAGCAGCTTATCGGTTTGGGAGGGTAGCGGTCCTGAAGCTTTCTTT. Protein: CASSLSVWEGSGPEAFF.

This clonotype was picked up a small number of times. This sequence joins TRBV6-1 and TRBJ2-3; perhaps TRBD2 as D (6 bases). The germline CDR1 and CDR2 sequences are MNHNS and SASEGT. CDR3 length equals 12 residues. Trimming pared 8 bases from V and 4 bases from J, leaving 10 bases between. CDR3 sequence: CASGRISDTQYF. The CDR3 DNA reads TGTGCCAGCGGGAGGATCTCAGATACGCAGTATTTT.

The rearrangement links TRBV16 to TRBJ2-5; D is undetermined. Germline V CDR1 and CDR2: KGHSY, FQNENV. CDR3 length: 13 amino acids. The germline V and J ends were trimmed by 0 bases and 5 bases, with 7 bases remaining between them. The CDR3 is CASSQSGMETQYF. The CDR3 DNA reads TGTGCCAGCAGCCAATCTGGGATGGAGACCCAGTACTTC.

As DNA, the CDR3 is TGTGCCTGGAGTGTACACCCAGCAACTAATGAAAAACTGTTTTTT. It yields the protein CAWSVHPATNEKLFF. The chain joins TRBV30 to TRBJ1-4, with unresolved D. Germline CDR1 GTSNPN, CDR2 SVGIG (reference sequence). The V gene lost 0 bases and the J gene lost 0 bases, with 8 bases spanning the gap. The CDR3 length is 15 residues.

The genes are TRBV6-4 and TRBJ1-2; D might be TRBD1 (5 bases). The CDR3 contains 16 residues. In germline, CDR1 is MRHNA, CDR2 SNTAGT. The V end was cut by 2 bases, the J end by 2 bases, with 15 bases between. CDR3 sequence reads: CASSDPSGRPNYGYTF. The CDR3 nucleotides are TGTGCCAGCAGTGACCCCTCGGGACGGCCAAACTATGGCTACACCTTC.

This chain links TRBV20-1 with TRBJ2-1; the match to TRBD2 covers 16 bases. The ends lost 6 bases at V and 5 bases at J; junction bases unmatched: 10. Looked up from germline, CDR1 is DFQATT and CDR2 is SNEGSKA (reference sequence). The CDR3 sequence is 17 residues long. The CDR3: CSASAGTSGRAHNEQFF. DNA of the CDR3: TGCAGTGCCTCCGCCGGGACTAGCGGGAGGGCCCACAATGAGCAGTTCTTC.

This clonotype turned up a few times. The rearrangement joins TRBV29-1 to TRBJ1-1; a possible D gene is TRBD1 (5 bases). V was cut by 5 bases and J by 0 bases, with 13 bases left in between. Germline-derived CDR1 and CDR2 are SQVTM and ANQGSEA. The CDR3 is 14 amino acids. CDR3 DNA sequence: TGCAGCGTTATCCGGGACCAGATGAACACTGAAGCTTTCTTT. Translating it yields CSVIRDQMNTEAFF.

This sequence joins TRBV2 and TRBJ2-1; D call uncertain. V shed 3 bases and J shed 4 bases, with 7 bases lying between them. The CDR3 covers 13 residues. Germline values: CDR1 SNHLY, CDR2 FYNNEI. CDR3 sequence (DNA): TGTGCCAGCAGTGAGGCAGTATACAATGAGCAGTTCTTC. Its translation is CASSEAVYNEQFF.

J is TRBJ2-3 and V is TRBV20-1, with no clear D. The length of the CDR3 is 14 residues. Germline V gene lookup returns CDR1 DFQATT and CDR2 SNEGSKA (reference sequence). Trimming removed 4 bases at V and 4 bases at J, with 15 bases between. The CDR3 sequence: CSAKVAVAADTQYF. In DNA, the CDR3 is TGCAGTGCTAAAGTTGCGGTGGCAGCAGATACGCAGTATTTT.

V usage is TRBV7-9 and J usage is TRBJ2-3, with 9 positions matching TRBD2. The V segment lost 3 bases and the J segment 3 bases; nucleotides outside the gene matches: 16. The CDR3 covers 19 residues. Germline CDR1 is SEHNR and CDR2 is FQNEAQ (reference sequence). The CDR3 sequence is CASSFLPTSVAGETDTQYF. The CDR3 DNA reads TGTGCCAGCAGCTTTCTCCCTACGTCGGTAGCGGGAGAGACAGATACGCAGTATTTT.

The CDR3 is CAWSGLKNTQYF. The DNA of the CDR3 is TGTGCCTGGAGTGGCCTGAAGAATACGCAGTATTTT. The chain couples TRBV30 to TRBJ2-3; no definite D call. Germline V gene lookup returns CDR1 GTSNPN and CDR2 SVGIG (reference sequence). The CDR3 loop spans 12 amino acids. The germline V and J ends were trimmed by 1 base and 7 bases, with 9 bases remaining between them.

This clonotype showed up just a few times. The genes are TRBV29-1 and TRBJ2-2, with D perhaps matching TRBD1 or TRBD2 (6 bases each). Germline CDR1 is SQVTM and CDR2 is ANQGSEA. CDR3 length: 15 amino acids. The V end was cut by 3 bases, the J end by 0 bases, with 11 bases between. The CDR3 reads CSVDEGGSNTGELFF. The CDR3 nucleotides are TGCAGCGTTGATGAGGGGGGCTCGAACACCGGGGAGCTGTTTTTT.

The genes are TRBV5-1 and TRBJ1-1; D is possibly TRBD1 (5 bases). The V end lost 2 bases, the J end lost 7 bases, and 15 bases lay between the germline ends. Per germline, CDR1 SGHRS and CDR2 YFSETQ. CDR3 size: 14 residues. DNA for the CDR3: TGCGCCAGCAGCTTAGGCAGGGAGGTTGATGAAGCTTTCTTT. The encoded protein is CASSLGREVDEAFF.

V and J are TRBV10-3 and TRBJ2-1; 11 bases line up with TRBD2. In germline, CDR1 is ENHRY, CDR2 SYGVKD. There are 17 residues in the CDR3. With 6 bases clipped from V and 7 bases from J, the junction kept 14 bases outside the gene matches. The CDR3 sequence is CAISPGIAGGLRNEQFF. As DNA, the CDR3 is TGTGCCATCAGCCCTGGGATAGCGGGGGGGCTCAGGAATGAGCAGTTCTTC.

In its sample, this clonotype was seen a few times. The V and J genes are TRBV7-9 and TRBJ1-6; 7 nucleotides match TRBD1. V lost 3 bases and J lost 10; bases outside the gene matches: 9. The CDR3 has 15 amino acids. CDR1 SEHNR and CDR2 FQNEAQ come from the germline V gene (reference sequence). The CDR3 DNA reads TGTGCCAGCAGCTTGGCCAGGGGGATTCGGTCACCCCTCCACTTT. Residues: CASSLARGIRSPLHF.

The chain combines TRBV9 with TRBJ1-2; D gene ambiguous. This CDR3 spans 14 amino acids. V lost 0 bases, J lost 6 bases, and 12 bases lay in between. The germline V gene has CDR1 SGDLS and CDR2 YYNGEE. The CDR3 is CASSVGAGFNGYTF. CDR3 in DNA: TGTGCCAGCAGCGTAGGGGCAGGCTTTAATGGCTACACCTTC.

The rearrangement joins TRBV10-3 to TRBJ1-2; D remains ambiguous. Trimming left V 11 bases short and J 0 bases short, with 22 bases between. Germline-derived CDR1 and CDR2 are ENHRY and SYGVKD. This CDR3 has 16 residues. CDR3 bases: TGTGCCGCTTCCCCCCTCGAGGGCGCCTCTAACTATGGCTACACCTTC. As protein: CAASPLEGASNYGYTF.

The genes are TRBV20-1 and TRBJ1-5; D gene unclear. The CDR3 extends over 16 amino acids. Germline lookup yields CDR1 DFQATT and CDR2 SNEGSKA (reference sequence). Between the trimmed V and J ends, which lost 0 bases and 5 bases, there was a span of 17 bases. The DNA for the CDR3 is TGCAGTGCTAGAGACGAGACGCAAGGGCACCATCAGCCCCAGCATTTT. This translates into CSARDETQGHHQPQHF.